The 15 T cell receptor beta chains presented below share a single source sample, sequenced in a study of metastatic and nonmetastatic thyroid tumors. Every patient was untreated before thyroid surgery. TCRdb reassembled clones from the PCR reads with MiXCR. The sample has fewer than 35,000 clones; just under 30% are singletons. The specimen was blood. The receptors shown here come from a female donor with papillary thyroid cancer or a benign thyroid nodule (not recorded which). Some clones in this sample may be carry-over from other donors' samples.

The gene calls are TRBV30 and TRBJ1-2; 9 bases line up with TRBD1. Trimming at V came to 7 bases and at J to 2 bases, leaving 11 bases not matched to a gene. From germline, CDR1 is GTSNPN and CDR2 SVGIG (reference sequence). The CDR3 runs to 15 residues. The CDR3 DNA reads TGTGCCTCTGACCGGAGGACAGGGGAGAACTATGGCTACACCTTC. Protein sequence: CASDRRTGENYGYTF. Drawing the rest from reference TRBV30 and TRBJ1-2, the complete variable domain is SQTIHQWPATLVQPVGSPLSLECTVEGTSNPNLYWYRQAAGRGLQLLFYSVGIGQISSEVPQNLSASRPQDRQFILSSKKLLLSDSGFYLCASDRRTGENYGYTFGSGTRLTVV.

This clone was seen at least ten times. The CDR3 sequence is CASSQDHARSNQPQHF. Written as DNA, the CDR3 is TGCGCCAGCAGCCAAGACCATGCCAGGAGCAATCAGCCCCAGCATTTT. The rearrangement joins TRBV4-1 to TRBJ1-5, with D unclear. The CDR3 length is 16 residues. With 0 bases removed from V and 1 base from J, the gap between germline ends came to 10 bases. Germline V gene lookup returns CDR1 MGHRA and CDR2 YSYEKL.

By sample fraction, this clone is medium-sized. The CDR3 protein is CASSQQVGQPQHF. CDR3 coding DNA: TGTGCCAGCAGTCAACAGGTGGGTCAGCCCCAGCATTTT. V usage is TRBV28 and J usage is TRBJ1-5; D possibly corresponds to TRBD1 (5 bases). Germline V gene lookup returns CDR1 MDHEN and CDR2 SYDVKM. The CDR3 has 13 residues. V was pared by 5 bases and J by 6 bases, with 11 bases between. Looking up the rest from reference TRBV28 and TRBJ1-5 gives the full variable domain: DVKVTQSSRYLVKRTGEKVFLECVQDMDHENMFWYRQDPGLGLRLIYFSYDVKMKEKGDIPEGYSVSREKKERFSLILESASTNQTSMYLCASSQQVGQPQHFGDGTRLSIL.

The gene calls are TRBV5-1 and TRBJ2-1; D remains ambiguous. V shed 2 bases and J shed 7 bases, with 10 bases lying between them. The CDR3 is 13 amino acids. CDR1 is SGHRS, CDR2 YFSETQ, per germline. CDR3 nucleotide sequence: TGCGCCAGCAGCTTTGGACCCTGGAATGAGCAGTTCTTC. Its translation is CASSFGPWNEQFF.

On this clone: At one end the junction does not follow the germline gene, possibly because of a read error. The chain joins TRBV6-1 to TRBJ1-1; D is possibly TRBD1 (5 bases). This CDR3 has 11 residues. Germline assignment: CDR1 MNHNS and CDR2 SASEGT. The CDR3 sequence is CASREGTVVFF. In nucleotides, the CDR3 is TGTGCCAGCAGAGAAGGGACGGTGGTGTTCTTT.

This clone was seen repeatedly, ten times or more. The CDR3 region has the DNA TGTGCCAGCAGCAGGGACCCGAACACCATATATTTT. Amino acid sequence: CASSRDPNTIYF. The chain couples TRBV7-9 to TRBJ1-3, with a weak D call TRBD1 (5 bases). Trimming cost V 5 bases and J 7 bases, with 9 bases left between them. CDR1 SEHNR and CDR2 FQNEAQ come from the germline V gene (reference sequence). CDR3 size: 12 residues.

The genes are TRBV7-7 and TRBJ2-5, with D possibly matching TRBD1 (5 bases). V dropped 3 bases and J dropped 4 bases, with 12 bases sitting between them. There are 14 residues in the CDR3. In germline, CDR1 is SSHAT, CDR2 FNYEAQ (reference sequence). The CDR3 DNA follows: TGTGCCAGCAGCTTCGGTCAGGGTGGAGAGACCCAGTACTTC. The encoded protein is CASSFGQGGETQYF.

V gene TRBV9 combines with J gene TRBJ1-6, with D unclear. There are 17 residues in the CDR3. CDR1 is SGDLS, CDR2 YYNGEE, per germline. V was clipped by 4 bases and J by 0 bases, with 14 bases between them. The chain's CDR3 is CASSLRPERSYNSPLHF. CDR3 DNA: TGTGCCAGCAGCTTACGACCGGAACGCTCCTATAATTCACCCCTCCACTTT.

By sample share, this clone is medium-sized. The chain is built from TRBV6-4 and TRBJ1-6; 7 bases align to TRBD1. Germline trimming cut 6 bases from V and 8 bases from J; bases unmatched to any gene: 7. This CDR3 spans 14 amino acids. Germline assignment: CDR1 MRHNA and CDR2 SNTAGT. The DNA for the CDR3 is TGTGCCAGCAGCTCGACAGGGTGGGATTCACCCCTCCACTTT. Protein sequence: CASSSTGWDSPLHF.

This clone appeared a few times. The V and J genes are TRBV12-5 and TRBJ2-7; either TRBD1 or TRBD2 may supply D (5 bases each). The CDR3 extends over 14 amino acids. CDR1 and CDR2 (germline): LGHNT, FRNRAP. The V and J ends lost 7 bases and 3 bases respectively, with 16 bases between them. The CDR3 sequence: CASVGAGAFYEQYF. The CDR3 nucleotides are TGTGCTAGTGTGGGTGCCGGGGCCTTCTACGAGCAGTACTTC.

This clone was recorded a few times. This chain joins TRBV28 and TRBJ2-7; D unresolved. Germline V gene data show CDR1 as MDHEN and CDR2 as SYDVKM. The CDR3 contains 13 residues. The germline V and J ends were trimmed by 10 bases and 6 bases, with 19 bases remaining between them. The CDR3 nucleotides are TGTGCCACCCAGACCCCGGCAGTCTCCGAGCAGTACTTC. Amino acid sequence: CATQTPAVSEQYF.

For the CDR3, the DNA is TGTGCCAGCAGTTCCCCCCCCCAGGCTAACTATGGCTACACCTTC. This sequence encodes CASSSPPQANYGYTF. This chain joins TRBV28 and TRBJ1-2; D is ambiguous. From germline, CDR1 is MDHEN and CDR2 SYDVKM. The CDR3 consists of 15 residues. V was shortened by 4 bases and J by 0 bases, with 12 bases between the two germline ends.

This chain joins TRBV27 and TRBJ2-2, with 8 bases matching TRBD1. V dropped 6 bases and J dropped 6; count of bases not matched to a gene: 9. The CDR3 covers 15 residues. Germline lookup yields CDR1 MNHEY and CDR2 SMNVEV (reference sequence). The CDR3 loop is CASSRDRYLSGELFF. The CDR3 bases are TGTGCCAGCAGCCGGGACAGGTATTTGTCCGGGGAGCTGTTTTTT.

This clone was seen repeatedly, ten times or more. Written as DNA, the CDR3 is TGCGCCAGCAGCCGTGGCGGGACCGACACAGATACGCAGTATTTT. This gives the protein CASSRGGTDTDTQYF. This chain uses TRBV5-1 with TRBJ2-3, with D possibly matching TRBD2 (6 bases). Trimming stripped 4 bases from V and 2 bases from J, with 14 bases between. Germline V gene data show CDR1 as SGHRS and CDR2 as YFSETQ. CDR3 length equals 15 residues.

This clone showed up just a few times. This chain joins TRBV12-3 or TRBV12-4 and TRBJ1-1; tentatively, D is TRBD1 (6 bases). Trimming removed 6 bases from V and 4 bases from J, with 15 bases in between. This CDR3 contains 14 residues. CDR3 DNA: TGTGCCAGCAGACGAACAGGGAGCGGCACTGAAGCTTTCTTT. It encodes CASRRTGSGTEAFF.